Each of the 24 T cell receptor beta chains below was sequenced from the same sample in a study of T-cell memory formation after mild COVID-19. TCRdb re-called the 5' RACE reads with MiXCR, one entry per CDR3 protein. This sample has about 350,000 distinct CDR3 sequences, with approximately 15% found just once. Sequenced input: PBMCs or a T cell subset sorted from them (not recorded which). Source of these receptors: a young man who had mild COVID-19 (a few samples of this study predate the infection). Cell type and time point are not known.

V and J are TRBV7-2 and TRBJ2-7, with D hard to call. The germline V gene has CDR1 SGHTA and CDR2 FQGNSA. Trimming took 7 bases from V and 5 from J, leaving 12 bases between them. This CDR3 region has 12 residues. CDR3 residues: CASTIWFHEQYV. The CDR3 bases are TGTGCCAGCACCATATGGTTCCACGAGCAGTACGTC.

This clonotype showed up just a few times. The V gene is TRBV5-1, the J gene TRBJ2-5; 7 bases fit TRBD2. Germline CDR1 and CDR2: SGHRS and YFSETQ. Trimming removed 3 bases from V and 2 bases from J; junction bases left unmatched: 7. The CDR3 sequence is 15 residues long. Here the CDR3 DNA reads TGCGCCAGCAGCTGGAACCCGGGACTACAAGAGACCCAGTACTTC. Its translation is CASSWNPGLQETQYF. The full variable domain, in which reference TRBV5-1 and TRBJ2-5 provide the parts outside the CDR3, is KAGVTQTPRYLIKTRGQQVTLSCSPISGHRSVSWYQQTPGQGLQFLFEYFSETQRNKGNFPGRFSGRQFSNSRSEMNVSTLELGDSALYLCASSWNPGLQETQYFGPGTRLLVL.

This sequence joins TRBV4-1 and TRBJ1-2; TRBD1 agrees at 8 bases. CDR1 MGHRA and CDR2 YSYEKL come from the germline V gene. The V gene end was trimmed by 1 base and the J gene end by 6 bases; junction bases not matched to a gene: 10. This CDR3 has 16 amino acids. CDR3: CASSQGLGQGLNGYTF. In DNA form, the CDR3 reads TGCGCCAGCAGCCAAGGCTTAGGACAGGGTCTAAATGGCTACACCTTC.

This clonotype was observed a handful of times. The chain carries TRBV27 and TRBJ2-5; TRBD2 is a possible D gene (7 bases). Germline V gives CDR1 MNHEY, CDR2 SMNVEV (reference sequence). Deletions cut 11 bases from V and 1 base from J, with 23 bases between. CDR3 length equals 16 residues. The CDR3 spells CAANRRGGEFQETQYF. The CDR3 coding sequence is TGTGCCGCGAACCGAAGAGGGGGGGAATTCCAAGAGACCCAGTACTTC.

This clonotype was detected a few times. V and J are TRBV7-9 and TRBJ1-1; tentatively, D is TRBD1 (5 bases). Germline V CDR1 and CDR2: SEHNR, FQNEAQ (reference sequence). The CDR3 runs to 14 residues. V lost 5 bases to trimming and J lost 5 bases, with 15 bases between them. CDR3 in DNA: TGTGCCAGCAGCGCCCAGTCCCGGGGGACTGAAGCTTTCTTT. Translating it yields CASSAQSRGTEAFF.

This clonotype came up a few times. The chain links TRBV6-5 to TRBJ2-7; the D gene could be TRBD1 or TRBD2 (5 bases each). The CDR3 extends over 15 amino acids. Trimming pared 6 bases from V and 0 bases from J, leaving 15 bases between. Germline V CDR1 and CDR2: MNHEY, SVGAGI. DNA for the CDR3: TGTGCCAGCAGGAAGGGGCTAGCCTCCTCCTACGAGCAGTACGTC. Protein product: CASRKGLASSYEQYV.

In the case of this clonotype: One end of the junction does not line up with germline, which may come from a read error. CDR3 DNA sequence: TGTGCCAGCACCTTACTCGGGTCCTATAATTCACCCCTCCACTTT. It is translated as CASTLLGSYNSPLHF. The chain combines TRBV7-2 with TRBJ1-6; the D is unclear. Germline V lookup: CDR1 SGHTA, CDR2 FQGNSA. This CDR3 is built from 15 residues.

The DNA for the CDR3 is TGCAGTGCTAGAGATAGGGGGGAAATTTCCTACGAGCAGTACTTC. Translated, it gives CSARDRGEISYEQYF. The chain joins TRBV20-1 to TRBJ2-7; possibly TRBD1 or TRBD2 for D (6 bases each). This CDR3 comprises 15 residues. Per germline, CDR1 DFQATT and CDR2 SNEGSKA (reference sequence). Deletions cut 0 bases from V and 1 base from J, with 13 bases between.

The rearrangement joins TRBV5-1 to TRBJ2-5; the D call may be TRBD1 or TRBD2 (6 bases each). Germline CDR1 SGHRS, CDR2 YFSETQ. This CDR3 is built from 15 residues. V was pared by 3 bases and J by 5 bases, with 17 bases between. CDR3 protein: CASSWEPGAFETQYF. The CDR3 region has the DNA TGCGCCAGCAGCTGGGAGCCGGGGGCGTTTGAGACCCAGTACTTC.

V and J are TRBV29-1 and TRBJ1-2; D is possibly TRBD1 (6 bases). Germline V gives CDR1 SQVTM, CDR2 ANQGSEA. The CDR3 covers 12 residues. The V and J ends lost 4 bases and 5 bases respectively, with 11 bases between them. The CDR3 nucleotides read TGCAGCGTTGGGCAAACAGGGTATGGCTACACCTTC. Amino acid sequence: CSVGQTGYGYTF.

In nucleotides, the CDR3 is TGTGCCAGCAGCGCCGGGTCGGCGGGGGGACAGACCCAGTACTTC. This codes for CASSAGSAGGQTQYF. The chain recombines TRBV9 with TRBJ2-5; 8 nucleotides line up with TRBD2. The V gene end was trimmed by 3 bases and the J gene end by 6 bases; junction bases not matched to a gene: 10. The CDR3 is 15 residues long. Germline values: CDR1 SGDLS, CDR2 YYNGEE.

This clonotype appeared many times. The chain carries TRBV5-1 and TRBJ2-3, with D perhaps given as TRBD1 or TRBD2 (6 bases each). Per the germline V gene, CDR1 is SGHRS and CDR2 is YFSETQ. The CDR3 runs to 14 residues. The V end lost 6 bases, the J end lost 1 base, and 12 bases lay between the germline ends. CDR3 in DNA: TGCGCCAGCATGTCGGAGGGGGGCACAGATACGCAGTATTTT. Protein: CASMSEGGTDTQYF.

This clonotype showed up many times. The rearrangement uses TRBV5-6 and TRBJ1-1; TRBD1 might be the D (6 bases). Deletions cut 7 bases from V and 0 bases from J, with 10 bases between. Germline-derived CDR1 and CDR2 are SGHDT and YYEEEE. The CDR3 runs 13 residues. The CDR3 here is CASRTVMNTEAFF. The DNA of the CDR3 is TGTGCCAGCCGGACAGTTATGAACACTGAAGCTTTCTTT. Together with reference TRBV5-6 and TRBJ1-1, the CDR3 gives the full variable domain: DAGVTQSPTHLIKTRGQQVTLRCSPKSGHDTVSWYQQALGQGPQFIFQYYEEEERQRGNFPDRFSGHQFPNYSSELNVNALLLGDSALYLCASRTVMNTEAFFGQGTRLTVV.

This clonotype showed up just a few times. The chain carries TRBV4-3 and TRBJ2-2; a possible D gene is TRBD1 (6 bases). Germline CDR1 LGHNA, CDR2 YSLEER. CDR3 length equals 14 residues. With 4 bases removed from V and 5 bases from J, the gap between germline ends came to 11 bases. CDR3 sequence: CASSRGQGTGELFF. Here the CDR3 DNA reads TGCGCCAGCAGCCGGGGGCAGGGGACCGGGGAGCTGTTTTTT.

A few counts support this clonotype. The chain uses TRBV6-8 and TRBJ2-2; the match to TRBD2 covers 9 bases. Germline V lookup: CDR1 MNHGY, CDR2 SAAAGT. Trimming removed 6 bases from V and 3 bases from J; junction bases left unmatched: 5. This CDR3 is 15 amino acids long. The CDR3 nucleotides are TGTGCCAGCAGCCGGGTAGCGGGGGACACCGGGGAGCTGTTTTTT. This translates into CASSRVAGDTGELFF.

The chain recombines TRBV30 with TRBJ2-7, with TRBD1 matching 9 bases. The CDR3 length is 13 residues. In germline, CDR1 is GTSNPN, CDR2 SVGIG (reference sequence). The J segment lost 6 bases and the V segment lost 8 bases, leaving 11 bases of the junction unmatched. This CDR3 reads CALSGTGLGEQYF. The DNA of the CDR3 is TGTGCCCTATCGGGGACAGGGTTAGGCGAGCAGTACTTC. The full variable domain, in which reference TRBV30 and TRBJ2-7 provide the parts outside the CDR3, is SQTIHQWPATLVQPVGSPLSLECTVEGTSNPNLYWYRQAAGRGLQLLFYSVGIGQISSEVPQNLSASRPQDRQFILSSKKLLLSDSGFYLCALSGTGLGEQYFGPGTRLTVT.

Details on this clonotype: Relative to the germline gene, one junction end is altered; a read error may explain this. V gene TRBV4-3 combines with J gene TRBJ1-6, with a weak D call TRBD1 (5 bases). Germline loops: CDR1 LGHNA, CDR2 YSLEER. The CDR3 covers 17 residues. The CDR3 DNA follows: TGCGCCAGCGGCCAAGATAACGTTGGGGGTTCAAATTCACCCCTCCACTTT. This translates into CASGQDNVGGSNSPLHF.

This clonotype was counted a few times. The rearrangement joins TRBV6-1 to TRBJ2-3, with 12 bases that match TRBD2. V was clipped by 3 bases and J by 4 bases; unmatched bases: 14. Germline CDR1 is MNHNS and CDR2 is SASEGT. The CDR3 runs 19 residues. CDR3 protein: CASSDPGASGGAYSDTQYF. In DNA form, the CDR3 reads TGTGCCAGCAGTGACCCGGGGGCTAGCGGGGGGGCCTATTCAGATACGCAGTATTTT.

This clonotype has a handful of counts. CDR3 residues: CASSSKYRDRVDNEQFF. CDR3 nucleotides: TGTGCCAGCAGTTCAAAATACCGGGACAGGGTAGACAATGAGCAGTTCTTC. The rearrangement uses TRBV6-6 and TRBJ2-1; 9 bases agree with TRBD1. The J segment lost 5 bases and the V segment lost 4 bases, leaving 12 bases of the junction unmatched. Germline V lookup: CDR1 MNHNY, CDR2 SVGAGI (reference sequence). CDR3 length: 17 amino acids.

This clonotype was seen only a few times. This chain links TRBV27 with TRBJ2-2, with 7 bases lining up with TRBD1. With 4 bases clipped from V and 0 bases from J, the junction kept 5 bases outside the gene matches. This CDR3 comprises 16 residues. Germline CDR1 reads MNHEY; CDR2 reads SMNVEV (reference sequence). CDR3 sequence (DNA): TGTGCCAGCAGTTGGTTCGGGACAGCGAACACCGGGGAGCTGTTTTTT. This encodes CASSWFGTANTGELFF.

This sequence joins TRBV20-1 and TRBJ1-5; D is unclear. This CDR3 is 13 amino acids long. From germline, CDR1 is DFQATT and CDR2 SNEGSKA (reference sequence). The CDR3: CSAFGSDNQPQHF. CDR3 bases: TGCAGCGCCTTTGGGTCCGACAATCAGCCCCAGCATTTT.

This clonotype was found a few times. The chain joins TRBV20-1 to TRBJ2-1, with 10 bases identical to TRBD1. J gave up 0 bases and V 7 bases, and 12 bases lay outside the gene matches. Per the germline V gene, CDR1 is DFQATT and CDR2 is SNEGSKA (reference sequence). This CDR3 has 17 amino acids. The CDR3 region has the DNA TGCAGTGTGGTGGACAGGGGGTCGTATGGCTCCTACAATGAGCAGTTCTTC. It is translated as CSVVDRGSYGSYNEQFF.

The chain has TRBV6-5 and TRBJ1-1; 9 nucleotides match TRBD1. The CDR3 has 14 residues. Looked up from germline, CDR1 is MNHEY and CDR2 is SVGAGI. V was pared by 8 bases and J by 1 base, with 5 bases of the junction left unmatched. The CDR3 bases are TGTGCCAGCGGTTGGACAGGGGAGAACACTGAAGCTTTCTTT. Protein sequence: CASGWTGENTEAFF.

The V call is TRBV7-9, the J call TRBJ2-4; 9 bases agree with TRBD1. Per germline, CDR1 SEHNR and CDR2 FQNEAQ (reference sequence). V shed 5 bases and J 9 bases; nucleotides not matched to a gene: 8. The CDR3 has 14 amino acids. This CDR3 reads CASSRDRALFIQYF. In DNA, the CDR3 is TGTGCCAGCAGCCGGGACAGGGCTTTGTTCATTCAGTACTTC.